This entry is about one T cell receptor beta chain. The V gene lost 3 bases and the J gene lost 7 bases, with 14 bases spanning the gap. This CDR3 spans 14 amino acids. The germline V gene encodes CDR1 SGDLS and CDR2 YYNGEE. This record comes from a study of shared clonotypes between healthy human individuals. CD45RO-negative CD8 cells positively selected for CCR7 made up the naive population, which excluded terminally differentiated effector memory CD45RA+ cells. Measured with immunoSEQ multiplex PCR; TCRdb has only the in-frame clones, and not every one. The table records approximately 600,000 clones, 90% to 95% of them present only once.

This receptor was taken from a woman aged 30 to 39 in good health. The chain carries TRBV9 and TRBJ1-5, with D perhaps matching TRBD1 (5 bases). Material: naive CD8+ T cells sorted from blood. The CDR3 loop reads CASSEGDSVQPQHF. The CDR3, as DNA: TGTGCCAGCAGCGAGGGAGACAGCGTGCAGCCCCAGCATTTT.